This T cell receptor beta chain emerged from a study of cytomegalovirus exposure and HLA in healthy donors. The study, taken as a whole, reports: Association of a missense DCLRE1C variant with TCR beta V- and J-gene trimming was reported in a later analysis. Using a false discovery rate of 0.05, a later analysis showed that 16,951 TCR beta sequences were associated with HLA alleles.

Notes on this clone: Antigen: not known.

Germline V lookup: CDR1 MNHNS, CDR2 SASEGT. Trimming removed 8 bases from V and 2 bases from J, with 16 bases in between. This CDR3 has 15 amino acids. Use of 60 Vbeta and 13 Jbeta primers characterized the PCR. Data came from immunoSEQ multiplex PCR; TCRdb stores just in-frame clones and leaves some out. Here the sample spans around 78,000 clones, roughly 84% being singletons. Donors counted as nominally healthy when sampled, yet unrecorded immune exposures were likely. Sequencing input: PBMCs. The rearrangement uses TRBV6-1 and TRBJ1-5; TRBD1 is a possible D gene (5 bases). The origin of this receptor is a woman in her fifties or sixties in good health and CMV-seronegative. DNA of the CDR3: TGTGCCAGCTCACTTCAGTCGGGGGGCAATCAGCCCCAGCATTTT. Protein: CASSLQSGGNQPQHF.